A selection of T cell receptor beta chains follows, all from one sample in a study of cytomegalovirus exposure and HLA in healthy donors. Method: immunoSEQ multiplex PCR; TCRdb's copy keeps in-frame clones and lacks some. The profile shows 150,000 to 180,000 clones, 70% to 80% of them singletons. The sequencing input was PBMCs. These receptors originate from a man aged 25 to 45 in good health and CMV-seronegative. CDR3s include the opening cysteine and the closing phenylalanine or tryptophan. The D gene is left open where the match is weak. Not every row has a clone size; where given, it reads once, few, many or a size class.

cdr3_nt: TGTGCCAGCAGCTTGGCGGGGGAGACCCAGTACTTC
cdr3_aa: CASSLAGETQYF
j_call: TRBJ2-5
v_call: TRBV5-6
d_call: .
clone_size: few

cdr3_nt: TGTGCCAGCAGCGTCTGGGGGAGGGAGACCCAGTACTTC
cdr3_aa: CASSVWGRETQYF
j_call: TRBJ2-5
v_call: TRBV9
d_call: .
clone_size: once

cdr3_nt: TGTGCCAGCAGTGAAGCGTTCCCAACAGGGGGTACCTACGAGCAGTACTTC
cdr3_aa: CASSEAFPTGGTYEQYF
j_call: TRBJ2-7
v_call: TRBV6-1
d_call: TRBD1
clone_size: .

cdr3_nt: TGTGCCAGCAGACCCACTAGCGGGGGGGCGCATGAGCAGTTCTTC
cdr3_aa: CASRPTSGGAHEQFF
j_call: TRBJ2-1
v_call: TRBV28
d_call: TRBD2
clone_size: .

cdr3_nt: TGTGCCAGCAGGGCGACAGCTAGCAATCAGCCCCAGCATTTT
cdr3_aa: CASRATASNQPQHF
j_call: TRBJ1-5
v_call: TRBV6-6
d_call: .
clone_size: .

cdr3_nt: TGTGCCAGCAGCTTTGGGACAGTCGGGGAGCTGTTTTTT
cdr3_aa: CASSFGTVGELFF
j_call: TRBJ2-2
v_call: TRBV5-6
d_call: TRBD1
clone_size: .

cdr3_nt: TGCGCCAGCAGCCAAGATCAGCAGGGATCCTACGAGCAGTACTTC
cdr3_aa: CASSQDQQGSYEQYF
j_call: TRBJ2-7
v_call: TRBV4-3
d_call: .
clone_size: .

cdr3_nt: TGTGCCAGCAGCTCATCCCGGGACAGGGTCCACGAGCAGTACTTC
cdr3_aa: CASSSSRDRVHEQYF
j_call: TRBJ2-7
v_call: TRBV7-9
d_call: TRBD1
clone_size: .

cdr3_nt: TGTGCCAGCAGTGAATACAGGGGTGTCACTGAAGCTTTCTTT
cdr3_aa: CASSEYRGVTEAFF
j_call: TRBJ1-1
v_call: TRBV6-1
d_call: TRBD1
clone_size: .

cdr3_nt: TGTGCCAGCAGCCAGTACAAACGCCAGGCTTTCTTT
cdr3_aa: CASSQYKRQAFF
j_call: TRBJ1-1
v_call: TRBV14
d_call: .
clone_size: few

cdr3_nt: TGTGCCAGCAGCGTAGAGGGGACAGGGAGGGGTGAGCAGTTCTTC
cdr3_aa: CASSVEGTGRGEQFF
j_call: TRBJ2-1
v_call: TRBV9
d_call: TRBD1
clone_size: .

cdr3_nt: TGTGCCAGCTCACGGACTAGCGGGGACACAGATACGCAGTATTTT
cdr3_aa: CASSRTSGDTDTQYF
j_call: TRBJ2-3
v_call: TRBV18
d_call: TRBD2
clone_size: .

cdr3_nt: TGTGCCAGCAGCCCCATGCGGGGGGGAACTTCACCCCTCCACTTT
cdr3_aa: CASSPMRGGTSPLHF
j_call: TRBJ1-6
v_call: TRBV14
d_call: .
clone_size: .

cdr3_nt: TGCGCCAGCAGCTTGGTCCCAGGGGATGGCTACCCCTTC
cdr3_aa: CASSLVPGDGYPF
j_call: TRBJ1-2
v_call: TRBV5-1
d_call: .
clone_size: .

cdr3_nt: TGCGCCAGCAGCCAAGGGGCGGGGGGCCCCCAAGAGACCCAGTACTTC
cdr3_aa: CASSQGAGGPQETQYF
j_call: TRBJ2-5
v_call: TRBV4-3
d_call: TRBD2
clone_size: .

cdr3_nt: TGCAGCCCGTCTGGGGGGGGGAAACTAATTTCCTACAATGAGCAGTTCTTC
cdr3_aa: CSPSGGGKLISYNEQFF
j_call: TRBJ2-1
v_call: TRBV29-1
d_call: TRBD2
clone_size: .

cdr3_nt: TGTGCCAGCAGTTTAGACGGCTCGGGGGGCGAGCAGTACTTC
cdr3_aa: CASSLDGSGGEQYF
j_call: TRBJ2-7
v_call: TRBV28
d_call: TRBD2
clone_size: .

cdr3_nt: TGCGCCAGCAGCTTGGGTAAGGGCAGGGAGGTCGATGAGCAGTTCTTC
cdr3_aa: CASSLGKGREVDEQFF
j_call: TRBJ2-1
v_call: TRBV5-1
d_call: .
clone_size: .

cdr3_nt: TGTGCCAGCAGCTTGGAGGAGGGGGCGGTCGAGCAGTACTTC
cdr3_aa: CASSLEEGAVEQYF
j_call: TRBJ2-7
v_call: TRBV5-4
d_call: .
clone_size: .

cdr3_nt: TGTGCCAGCAGTTCCAACAGGCCCCAGCATTTT
cdr3_aa: CASSSNRPQHF
j_call: TRBJ1-5
v_call: TRBV6-6
d_call: .
clone_size: .

cdr3_nt: TGTGCCAGCAGTGAAGGGACAGGAGGTCAGCCCCAGCATTTT
cdr3_aa: CASSEGTGGQPQHF
j_call: TRBJ1-5
v_call: TRBV6-1
d_call: TRBD1
clone_size: .

cdr3_nt: TGCAGCGTTGATAATGGGGGCAGCTACGAGCAGTACTTC
cdr3_aa: CSVDNGGSYEQYF
j_call: TRBJ2-7
v_call: TRBV29-1
d_call: .
clone_size: once

cdr3_nt: TGTGCCAGCAGCCCTCCCACTAGCGGGGGGGAGGCTGAGCAGTTCTTC
cdr3_aa: CASSPPTSGGEAEQFF
j_call: TRBJ2-1
v_call: TRBV28
d_call: TRBD2
clone_size: once

cdr3_nt: TGTGCCAGCCACAGGGGGCAGAGTGAAGCTTTCTTT
cdr3_aa: CASHRGQSEAFF
j_call: TRBJ1-1
v_call: TRBV6-5
d_call: TRBD1
clone_size: .

cdr3_nt: TGTGCCAGCGGGGGGACTAGCACAGATACGCAGTATTTT
cdr3_aa: CASGGTSTDTQYF
j_call: TRBJ2-3
v_call: TRBV7-2
d_call: .
clone_size: .

cdr3_nt: TGTGCCAGCAGTTACTCGGGGGCAGGGCACGGCAATGAGCAGTTCTTC
cdr3_aa: CASSYSGAGHGNEQFF
j_call: TRBJ2-1
v_call: TRBV6-5
d_call: .
clone_size: once

cdr3_nt: TGTGCCAGCAGAGGGGACATCATAGCCAAAAACATTCAGTACTTC
cdr3_aa: CASRGDIIAKNIQYF
j_call: TRBJ2-4
v_call: TRBV2
d_call: .
clone_size: .

cdr3_nt: TGTGCCAGCAGCTTGCGGGCAACCTGGGAGCAGTACTTC
cdr3_aa: CASSLRATWEQYF
j_call: TRBJ2-5
v_call: TRBV5-6
d_call: .
clone_size: .

cdr3_nt: TGTGCCAGCAGTAACAGGGCAGACACCGGGGAGCTGTTTTTT
cdr3_aa: CASSNRADTGELFF
j_call: TRBJ2-2
v_call: TRBV25-1
d_call: .
clone_size: .

cdr3_nt: TGTGCCAGCAGTGAAAGAGAAATCCCATTTAATTCACCCCTCCACTTT
cdr3_aa: CASSEREIPFNSPLHF
j_call: TRBJ1-6
v_call: TRBV2
d_call: .
clone_size: medium-sized

cdr3_nt: TGTGCCAGCAGCCTAGAGGACAGCTACAATCAGCCCCAGCATTTT
cdr3_aa: CASSLEDSYNQPQHF
j_call: TRBJ1-5
v_call: TRBV11-2
d_call: .
clone_size: .

cdr3_nt: TGTGCCAGCAGCTTAGTAGTAACAGGGAATTCACCCCTCCACTTT
cdr3_aa: CASSLVVTGNSPLHF
j_call: TRBJ1-6
v_call: TRBV11-2
d_call: .
clone_size: once

cdr3_nt: TGTGCCAGCAGCTTGTCAGGGGCAGGGCAGCCCCAGCATTTT
cdr3_aa: CASSLSGAGQPQHF
j_call: TRBJ1-5
v_call: TRBV7-9
d_call: .
clone_size: .

cdr3_nt: TGTGCCACCGGGAGTCGGAACACCGGGGAGCTGTTTTTT
cdr3_aa: CATGSRNTGELFF
j_call: TRBJ2-2
v_call: TRBV15
d_call: .
clone_size: .

cdr3_nt: TGTGCCAGCAGCTTAAGGGGACTAGCGGGGGATGTACGAGAGACCCAGTACTTC
cdr3_aa: CASSLRGLAGDVRETQYF
j_call: TRBJ2-5
v_call: TRBV7-2
d_call: TRBD2
clone_size: .

cdr3_nt: TGTGCCAGCGGGCAGGGTGAGGCGACCCAGTACTTC
cdr3_aa: CASGQGEATQYF
j_call: TRBJ2-5
v_call: TRBV6-1
d_call: .
clone_size: .

cdr3_nt: TGTGCCAGCAGCTACGGCGGGGGGGCCGAAGATACGCAGTATTTT
cdr3_aa: CASSYGGGAEDTQYF
j_call: TRBJ2-3
v_call: TRBV28
d_call: TRBD2
clone_size: .

cdr3_nt: TGTGCCAGCAGTTCACCGGGACTAGCGGGGGGATCATTATACGAGCAGTACTTC
cdr3_aa: CASSSPGLAGGSLYEQYF
j_call: TRBJ2-7
v_call: TRBV27
d_call: TRBD2
clone_size: .

cdr3_nt: TGTGCCAGCAGGGACGCGGGGGGAGGAAATCAGCCCCAGCATTTT
cdr3_aa: CASRDAGGGNQPQHF
j_call: TRBJ1-5
v_call: TRBV6-5
d_call: .
clone_size: .

cdr3_nt: TGTGCCAGCAGCCAAGATTCTAGCGGGGGGGCCAATGAGCAGTTCTTC
cdr3_aa: CASSQDSSGGANEQFF
j_call: TRBJ2-1
v_call: TRBV4-2
d_call: TRBD2
clone_size: .

cdr3_nt: TGTGCCAGTACCCAAAGACAGGGGCTCAACAATGAGCAGTTCTTC
cdr3_aa: CASTQRQGLNNEQFF
j_call: TRBJ2-1
v_call: TRBV19
d_call: TRBD1
clone_size: .

cdr3_nt: TGCAGCGTGGCCACAGGGAGTTCGGATGGCTACACCTTC
cdr3_aa: CSVATGSSDGYTF
j_call: TRBJ1-2
v_call: TRBV29-1
d_call: .
clone_size: .

cdr3_nt: TGTGCCAGTAGTCCCCCCGGATCGACAGGGTCCCGGGAGCAGTACTTC
cdr3_aa: CASSPPGSTGSREQYF
j_call: TRBJ2-7
v_call: TRBV19
d_call: TRBD1
clone_size: .

cdr3_nt: TGTGCCTGGAGTCGACAGGGGGATCAGCCCCAGCATTTT
cdr3_aa: CAWSRQGDQPQHF
j_call: TRBJ1-5
v_call: TRBV30
d_call: TRBD1
clone_size: .

cdr3_nt: TGTGCCAGCACGGGGGGAAAGGGGAGTTTTAATGAGCAGTTCTTC
cdr3_aa: CASTGGKGSFNEQFF
j_call: TRBJ2-1
v_call: TRBV28
d_call: TRBD2
clone_size: once

cdr3_nt: TGTGCCAGCAGCCAAGATACAGGGATACGGGAAAAACTGTTTTTT
cdr3_aa: CASSQDTGIREKLFF
j_call: TRBJ1-4
v_call: TRBV4-2
d_call: .
clone_size: few

cdr3_nt: TGTGCCAGCAGTCCGGGACAGGGGTATTACCCCTTC
cdr3_aa: CASSPGQGYYPF
j_call: TRBJ1-2
v_call: TRBV7-9
d_call: TRBD1
clone_size: .

cdr3_nt: TGTGCCAGCAGCTACACAGGGTTGACTGAAGCTTTCTTT
cdr3_aa: CASSYTGLTEAFF
j_call: TRBJ1-1
v_call: TRBV7-9
d_call: .
clone_size: .

cdr3_nt: TGCAGCGTTGAAGACTCGAGAAGGGGTAAGCAGTTCTTC
cdr3_aa: CSVEDSRRGKQFF
j_call: TRBJ2-1
v_call: TRBV29-1
d_call: .
clone_size: .

cdr3_nt: TGTGCCAGTAGTATAGATTCCGGAGGAAACACTGAAGCTTTCTTT
cdr3_aa: CASSIDSGGNTEAFF
j_call: TRBJ1-1
v_call: TRBV19
d_call: .
clone_size: .

cdr3_nt: TGTGCCAGCAGTGAGACCGGTAGCAATCAGCCCCAGAATTTT
cdr3_aa: CASSETGSNQPQNF
j_call: TRBJ1-5
v_call: TRBV6-1
d_call: .
clone_size: .

cdr3_nt: TGTGCCATCAGTTGGGCTAGCGGGGTTACCGACGAGCAGTACTTC
cdr3_aa: CAISWASGVTDEQYF
j_call: TRBJ2-7
v_call: TRBV10-3
d_call: TRBD2
clone_size: .

cdr3_nt: TGTGCCAGCAGCCCACCCGGGACAGATTACAATGAGCAGTTCTTC
cdr3_aa: CASSPPGTDYNEQFF
j_call: TRBJ2-1
v_call: TRBV11-3
d_call: TRBD1
clone_size: .

cdr3_nt: TGTGCCAGCAGCTTAGGAGGCTCCACCGAGCAGTACTTC
cdr3_aa: CASSLGGSTEQYF
j_call: TRBJ2-7
v_call: TRBV7-9
d_call: .
clone_size: .

cdr3_nt: TGTGCCAGTAGTATAGGCAGCCAAGAGACCCAGTACTTC
cdr3_aa: CASSIGSQETQYF
j_call: TRBJ2-5
v_call: TRBV19
d_call: .
clone_size: once

cdr3_nt: TGTGCCAGCAGCCCTTCCCATAGGACACCATCTAATGAAAAACTGTTTTTT
cdr3_aa: CASSPSHRTPSNEKLFF
j_call: TRBJ1-4
v_call: TRBV28
d_call: .
clone_size: .

cdr3_nt: TGTGCCAGCAGCCCGGGAGGAAAGGGCGGAAACACCATATATTTT
cdr3_aa: CASSPGGKGGNTIYF
j_call: TRBJ1-3
v_call: TRBV7-9
d_call: .
clone_size: .